This T cell receptor (beta chain) appears in the sequencing data of a study of blood T cell repertoires in COVID-19. Across the study: The United States, Italy and Spain provided the acute and convalescent COVID-19 samples.

This clone has only one observation. Per germline, CDR1 LGHNA and CDR2 YSLEER. The CDR3 is 15 residues long. Germline trimming cut 4 bases from V and 4 bases from J; bases unmatched to any gene: 9. Sequenced by immunoSEQ multiplex PCR; TCRdb stores in-frame clones only, minus some. The data contain under 70,000 clones, 80% of them seen just once; the ten biggest clones take up around 9.6%. The sample was peripheral blood. The chain carries TRBV4-3 and TRBJ2-5; 7 bases are a match to TRBD2. The sequence derives from a human donor in a cohort sampled during active COVID-19. CDR3 region: CASSPQTSSGETQYF. In DNA, the CDR3 is TGCGCCAGCAGCCCCCAGACTAGCAGTGGAGAGACCCAGTACTTC.